This is a list of T cell receptor beta chains from one sample in a study of Ad26.COV2.S vaccination and SARS-CoV-2 variants. Data came from immunoSEQ multiplex PCR; TCRdb stores just in-frame clones and leaves some out. The repertoire holds tens of thousands of clones, approximately 83% seen once, with approximately 44% in the top ten. The specimen comprised peripheral blood, sampled after recovery from COVID-19. All receptors derive from a human donor who had recovered from COVID-19. Each CDR3 is given with its conserved first and last residue. The D gene is left open where the match is weak. Not all rows give a size; the values are once, few, many and, for expanded clones, a class.

D gene	V gene	clone size	J gene	CDR3 DNA	CDR3 protein
TRBD1	TRBV29-1	-	TRBJ2-3	TGCAGCGTTGTCCGGGGGACAGGGGGCACAGATACGCAGTATTTT	CSVVRGTGGTDTQYF
TRBD2	TRBV9	-	TRBJ2-1	TGTGCCAGCAGCGGCCTAGCGGGGGGGTTCAATGAGCAGTTCTTC	CASSGLAGGFNEQFF
-	TRBV18	-	TRBJ2-4	TGTGCCAGCTCACCACCCGGACCGGGGCGGGCCAAAAACATTCAGTACTTC	CASSPPGPGRAKNIQYF
-	TRBV10-2	-	TRBJ1-5	TGCGCCAGCAGTGAGCAAGGGGGGGGCAATCAGCCCCAGCATTTT	CASSEQGGGNQPQHF
TRBD1	TRBV7-2	-	TRBJ2-7	TGTGCCAGCAGCTTAACAGGGGCCGGCTACGAGCAGTACTTC	CASSLTGAGYEQYF
-	TRBV5-6	few	TRBJ2-7	TGTGCCAGCAGCTTACGGGACTCCTACGAGCAGTACTTC	CASSLRDSYEQYF
TRBD1	TRBV5-6	-	TRBJ1-1	TGTGCCAGCAGCTCCGACAGGGGGCGCGGGGGCACTGAAGCTTTCTTT	CASSSDRGRGGTEAFF
TRBD2	TRBV7-9	-	TRBJ2-5	TGTGCCAGCAGCTGGGGACTAGCGGCACGGGAGGAGACCCAGTACTTC	CASSWGLAAREETQYF
-	TRBV6-6	once	TRBJ2-7	TGTGCCAGCAGTACCACAGGGAGTAGAGAATACGAGCAGTACTTC	CASSTTGSREYEQYF
TRBD1	TRBV7-2	-	TRBJ1-2	TGTGCCAGCAGCTCGTATGGACAGGCCTATGGCTACACCTTC	CASSSYGQAYGYTF
-	TRBV5-5	-	TRBJ1-2	TGTGCCAGCAGCTTGGGCAACTCCCCCGACTATGGCTACACCTTC	CASSLGNSPDYGYTF
-	TRBV27	-	TRBJ2-5	TGTGCCAGCAGTTCACTCTCCTCGACCCAGTACTTC	CASSSLSSTQYF
TRBD1	TRBV20-1	-	TRBJ1-2	TGCAGTGCTAGTTCCAGGGGGATTAACAGGGGCTACACCTTC	CSASSRGINRGYTF
-	TRBV19	-	TRBJ2-5	TGTGCCAGTAGTATAGATCCGGGGTCGCAGACCCAGTACTTC	CASSIDPGSQTQYF
-	TRBV29-1	-	TRBJ1-1	TGCAGCGTTGAAGAGGGGAGGGGGACTGAAGCTTTCTTT	CSVEEGRGTEAFF
-	TRBV18	-	TRBJ2-7	TGTGCCAGCTCTGTGTCGGGGTCTTCCTACGAGCAGTACTTC	CASSVSGSSYEQYF
-	TRBV6-5	-	TRBJ1-2	TGTGCCAGCAGGGGCGGAAACTATGGCTACACCTTC	CASRGGNYGYTF
-	TRBV5-1	-	TRBJ1-6	TGCGCCAGCAGCTTGGGGACGAGGGGCGGCGATTCACCCCTCCACTTT	CASSLGTRGGDSPLHF
TRBD1	TRBV5-5	-	TRBJ1-2	TGTGCCAGCAGGGAACAGGGGCGCGGGGGCTACACCTTC	CASREQGRGGYTF
-	TRBV11-2	once	TRBJ2-1	TGTGCCAGCACCCCATTGGGGGGTGGGGGCGCCTCCTACAATGAGCAGTTCTTC	CASTPLGGGGASYNEQFF
TRBD1	TRBV18	-	TRBJ1-1	TGTGCCAGCTCACCTGTACAGGGGGCTGAAGCTTTCTTT	CASSPVQGAEAFF
-	TRBV25-1	few	TRBJ1-1	TGTGCCAGCAAAGGGGGCACTGAAGCTTTCTTT	CASKGGTEAFF